This TCR beta chain was captured by sequencing in a study of graft-versus-host responses after intestinal transplantation. General study findings and limits: Recipient-marrow GvH clones were detected, some having first appeared in ileum or blood.

Only in-frame clones appear in the TCRdb table, and some are missing; sequencing was by immunoSEQ multiplex PCR. The data hold approximately 100,000 clones, with about 83% observed a single time. The V gene's germline CDR1 is SGHVS and CDR2 FNYEAQ. CDR3 length: 16 amino acids. With 3 bases clipped from V and 1 base from J, the junction kept 4 bases outside the gene matches. Concerning this clone itself: What it binds is unknown.

This clonotype was obtained from a human patient who received an intestinal transplant, so some T cells may come from the graft donor. The sample here was PBMCs, taken 255 days after intestinal transplant. This rearrangement joins TRBV7-6 to TRBJ1-1; TRBD1 agrees at 11 bases. CDR3 in amino acids: CASSFPGQGENTEAFF. The CDR3, as DNA: TGTGCCAGCAGCTTTCCGGGACAGGGGGAGAACACTGAAGCTTTCTTT.